This T cell receptor beta chain came from a study of T cells after yellow fever vaccination. Points from the study as a whole: Abundant bulk-derived clonotypes could contaminate FACS-sorted repertoires. The booster saw the reappearance of most primary-vaccination clones (roughly 96% CD4, around 88% CD8). CD4 and CD8 compartments shared a small share of clonotypes, likely from convergent recombination.

This CDR3 contains 11 residues. Trimming took 7 bases from V and 8 from J, leaving 14 bases between them. The germline CDR1 and CDR2 sequences are SQVTM and ANQGSEA. TCRdb processed the 5' RACE reads anew with MiXCR; each CDR3 protein has one entry. Altogether approximately 300,000 distinct CDR3 sequences are present, around a tenth being singletons, with the ten largest covering less than 3.5%. This clonotype was counted between two and nine times. Its target is not known. The chain recombines TRBV29-1 with TRBJ1-2; no clear D. Sequencing was performed on CD4+ T cells sorted from PBMCs, taken 45 days after the yellow fever booster vaccination. This receptor was obtained from a man between 18 and 29 years old who received the YFV17D yellow fever vaccine. The CDR3 DNA follows: TGCAGCGCTCGTCACAATGACGGCTACACCTTC. This encodes CSARHNDGYTF. Full variable domain (remainder filled in from reference TRBV29-1 and TRBJ1-2): SAVISQKPSRDICQRGTSLTIQCQVDSQVTMMFWYRQQPGQSLTLIATANQGSEATYESGFVIDKFPISRPNLTFSTLTVSNMSPEDSSIYLCSARHNDGYTFGSGTRLTVV.